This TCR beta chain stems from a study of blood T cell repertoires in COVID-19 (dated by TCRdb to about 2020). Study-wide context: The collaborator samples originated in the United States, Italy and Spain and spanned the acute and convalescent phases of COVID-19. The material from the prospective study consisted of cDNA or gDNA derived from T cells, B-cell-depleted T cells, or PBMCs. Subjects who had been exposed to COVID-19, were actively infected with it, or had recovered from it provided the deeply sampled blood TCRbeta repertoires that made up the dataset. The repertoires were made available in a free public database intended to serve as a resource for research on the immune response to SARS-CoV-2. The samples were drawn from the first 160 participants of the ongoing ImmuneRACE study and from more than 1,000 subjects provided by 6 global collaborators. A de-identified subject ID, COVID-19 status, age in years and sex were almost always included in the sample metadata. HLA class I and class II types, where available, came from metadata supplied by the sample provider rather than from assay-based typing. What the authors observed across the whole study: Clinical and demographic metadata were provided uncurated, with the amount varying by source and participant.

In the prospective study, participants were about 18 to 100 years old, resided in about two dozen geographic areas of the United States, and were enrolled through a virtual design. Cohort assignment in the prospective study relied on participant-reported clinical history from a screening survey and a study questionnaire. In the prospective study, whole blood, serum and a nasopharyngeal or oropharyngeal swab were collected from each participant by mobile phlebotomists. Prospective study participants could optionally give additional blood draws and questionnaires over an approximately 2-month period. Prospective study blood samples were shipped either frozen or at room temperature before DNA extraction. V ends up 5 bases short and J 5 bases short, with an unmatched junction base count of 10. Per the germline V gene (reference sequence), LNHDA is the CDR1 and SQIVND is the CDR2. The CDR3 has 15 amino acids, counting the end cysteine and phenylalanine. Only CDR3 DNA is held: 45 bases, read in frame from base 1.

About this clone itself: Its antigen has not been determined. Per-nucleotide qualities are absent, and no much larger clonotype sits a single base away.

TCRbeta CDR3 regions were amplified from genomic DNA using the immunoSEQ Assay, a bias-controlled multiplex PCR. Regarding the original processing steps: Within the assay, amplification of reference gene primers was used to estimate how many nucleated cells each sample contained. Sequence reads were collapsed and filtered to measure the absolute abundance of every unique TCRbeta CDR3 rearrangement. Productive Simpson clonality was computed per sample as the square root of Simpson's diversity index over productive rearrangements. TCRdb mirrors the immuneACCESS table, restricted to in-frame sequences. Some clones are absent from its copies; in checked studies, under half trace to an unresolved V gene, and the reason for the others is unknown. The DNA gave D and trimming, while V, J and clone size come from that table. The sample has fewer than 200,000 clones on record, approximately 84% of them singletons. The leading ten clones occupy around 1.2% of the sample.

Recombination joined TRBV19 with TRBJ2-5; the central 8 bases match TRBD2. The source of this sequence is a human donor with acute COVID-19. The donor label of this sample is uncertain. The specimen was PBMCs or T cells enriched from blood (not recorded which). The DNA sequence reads TGTGCCAGTAGTTCTCGCGGGGGGATCGGGGAGACCCAGTACTTC. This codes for CASSSRGGIGETQYF. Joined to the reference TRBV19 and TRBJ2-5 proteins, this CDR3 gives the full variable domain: DGGITQSPKYLFRKEGQNVTLSCEQNLNHDAMYWYRQDPGQGLRLIYYSQIVNDFQKGDIAEGYSVSREKKESFPLTVTSAQKNPTAFYLCASSSRGGIGETQYFGPGTRLLVL.